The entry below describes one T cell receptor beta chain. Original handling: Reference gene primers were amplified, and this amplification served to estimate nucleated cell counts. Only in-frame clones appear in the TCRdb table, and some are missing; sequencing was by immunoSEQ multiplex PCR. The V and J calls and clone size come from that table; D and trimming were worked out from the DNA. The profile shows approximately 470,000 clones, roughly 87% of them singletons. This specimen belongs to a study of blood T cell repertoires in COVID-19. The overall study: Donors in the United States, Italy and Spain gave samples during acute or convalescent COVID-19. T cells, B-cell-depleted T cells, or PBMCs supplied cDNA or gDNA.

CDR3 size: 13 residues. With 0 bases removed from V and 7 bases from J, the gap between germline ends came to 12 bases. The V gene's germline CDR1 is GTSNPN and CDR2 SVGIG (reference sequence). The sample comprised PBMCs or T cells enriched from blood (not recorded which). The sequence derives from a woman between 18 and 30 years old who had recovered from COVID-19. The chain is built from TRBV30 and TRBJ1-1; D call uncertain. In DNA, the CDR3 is TGTGCCTGGAGTGTACAGACGGATGATGAAGCTTTCTTT. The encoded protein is CAWSVQTDDEAFF.